This TCR beta chain is from a study of T cell responses to AZD1222 COVID-19 vaccine. Study conclusions and caveats: Spike as a whole was targeted by vaccine-associated CD4 TCRs, dominant at 160-218 and 743-854. Once two AZD1222 doses were given, Spike-specific TCR breadth and depth went up. Mostly white British, mostly female donors; authors suggested clonal diversity may be underestimated.

This clone was counted between two and nine times. Its matching antigen is unknown. This CDR3 contains 14 residues. V gave up 3 bases and J gave up 5 bases, with 11 bases separating them. Germline V gives CDR1 MDHEN, CDR2 SYDVKM. Repertoires were generated with immunoSEQ multiplex PCR, while TCRdb's copy carries only in-frame clones and drops some. The sample carries about 63,000 clones, approximately 83% recorded once. This rearrangement joins TRBV28 to TRBJ1-5; no firm D call. The sequenced sample was peripheral blood, obtained on day 0 of AZD1222 vaccination. The receptor's source is an adult in good health. In DNA, the CDR3 is TGTGCCAGCAGTTTGCTGAAGCTTTATCAGCCCCAGCATTTT. Translating it yields CASSLLKLYQPQHF.